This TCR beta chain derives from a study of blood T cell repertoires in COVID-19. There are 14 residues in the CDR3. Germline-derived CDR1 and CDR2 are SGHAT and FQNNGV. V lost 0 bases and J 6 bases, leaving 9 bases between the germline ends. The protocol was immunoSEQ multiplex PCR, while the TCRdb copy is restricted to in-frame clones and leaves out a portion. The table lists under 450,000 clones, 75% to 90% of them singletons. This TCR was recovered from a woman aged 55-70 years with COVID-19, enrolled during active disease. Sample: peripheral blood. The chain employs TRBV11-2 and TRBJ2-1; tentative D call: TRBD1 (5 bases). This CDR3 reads CASSLEARVNEQFF. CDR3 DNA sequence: TGTGCCAGCAGCTTAGAGGCCAGGGTCAATGAGCAGTTCTTC. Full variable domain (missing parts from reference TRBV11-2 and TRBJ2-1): EAGVAQSPRYKIIEKRQSVAFWCNPISGHATLYWYQQILGQGPKLLIQFQNNGVVDDSQLPKDRFSAERLKGVDSTLKIQPAKLEDSAVYLCASSLEARVNEQFFGPGTRLTVL.